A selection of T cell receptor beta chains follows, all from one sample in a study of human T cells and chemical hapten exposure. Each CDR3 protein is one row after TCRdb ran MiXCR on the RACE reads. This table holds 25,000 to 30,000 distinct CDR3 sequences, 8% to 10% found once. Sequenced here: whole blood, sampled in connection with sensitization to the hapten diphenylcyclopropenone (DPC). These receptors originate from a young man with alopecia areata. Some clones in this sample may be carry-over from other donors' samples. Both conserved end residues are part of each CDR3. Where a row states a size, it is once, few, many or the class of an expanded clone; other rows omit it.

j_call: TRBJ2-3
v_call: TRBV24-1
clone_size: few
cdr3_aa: CATSDGSTDTQYF

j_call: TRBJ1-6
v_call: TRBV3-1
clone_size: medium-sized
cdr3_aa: CASSQDGGQGIFDSPLHF

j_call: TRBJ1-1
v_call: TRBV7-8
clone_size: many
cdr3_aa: CASSSTGPHTEAFF

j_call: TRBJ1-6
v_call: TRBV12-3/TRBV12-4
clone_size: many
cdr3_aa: CASSPDREGVPLHF

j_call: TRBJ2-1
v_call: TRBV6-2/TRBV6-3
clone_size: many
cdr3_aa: CASSYEPATGTRNEQFF

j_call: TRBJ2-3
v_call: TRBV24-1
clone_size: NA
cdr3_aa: CATSTDSSFATDTQYF

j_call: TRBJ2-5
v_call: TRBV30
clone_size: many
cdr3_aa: CALSSGVETQYF

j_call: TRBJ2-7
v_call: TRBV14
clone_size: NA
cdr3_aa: CASTGTGVYEQYF

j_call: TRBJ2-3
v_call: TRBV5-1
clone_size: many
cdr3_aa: CASSVSERQPTDTQYF

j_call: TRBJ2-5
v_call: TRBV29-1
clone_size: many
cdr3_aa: CSVGALQETQYF

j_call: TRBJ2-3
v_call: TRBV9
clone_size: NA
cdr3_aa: CASSRDGDYTDTQYF